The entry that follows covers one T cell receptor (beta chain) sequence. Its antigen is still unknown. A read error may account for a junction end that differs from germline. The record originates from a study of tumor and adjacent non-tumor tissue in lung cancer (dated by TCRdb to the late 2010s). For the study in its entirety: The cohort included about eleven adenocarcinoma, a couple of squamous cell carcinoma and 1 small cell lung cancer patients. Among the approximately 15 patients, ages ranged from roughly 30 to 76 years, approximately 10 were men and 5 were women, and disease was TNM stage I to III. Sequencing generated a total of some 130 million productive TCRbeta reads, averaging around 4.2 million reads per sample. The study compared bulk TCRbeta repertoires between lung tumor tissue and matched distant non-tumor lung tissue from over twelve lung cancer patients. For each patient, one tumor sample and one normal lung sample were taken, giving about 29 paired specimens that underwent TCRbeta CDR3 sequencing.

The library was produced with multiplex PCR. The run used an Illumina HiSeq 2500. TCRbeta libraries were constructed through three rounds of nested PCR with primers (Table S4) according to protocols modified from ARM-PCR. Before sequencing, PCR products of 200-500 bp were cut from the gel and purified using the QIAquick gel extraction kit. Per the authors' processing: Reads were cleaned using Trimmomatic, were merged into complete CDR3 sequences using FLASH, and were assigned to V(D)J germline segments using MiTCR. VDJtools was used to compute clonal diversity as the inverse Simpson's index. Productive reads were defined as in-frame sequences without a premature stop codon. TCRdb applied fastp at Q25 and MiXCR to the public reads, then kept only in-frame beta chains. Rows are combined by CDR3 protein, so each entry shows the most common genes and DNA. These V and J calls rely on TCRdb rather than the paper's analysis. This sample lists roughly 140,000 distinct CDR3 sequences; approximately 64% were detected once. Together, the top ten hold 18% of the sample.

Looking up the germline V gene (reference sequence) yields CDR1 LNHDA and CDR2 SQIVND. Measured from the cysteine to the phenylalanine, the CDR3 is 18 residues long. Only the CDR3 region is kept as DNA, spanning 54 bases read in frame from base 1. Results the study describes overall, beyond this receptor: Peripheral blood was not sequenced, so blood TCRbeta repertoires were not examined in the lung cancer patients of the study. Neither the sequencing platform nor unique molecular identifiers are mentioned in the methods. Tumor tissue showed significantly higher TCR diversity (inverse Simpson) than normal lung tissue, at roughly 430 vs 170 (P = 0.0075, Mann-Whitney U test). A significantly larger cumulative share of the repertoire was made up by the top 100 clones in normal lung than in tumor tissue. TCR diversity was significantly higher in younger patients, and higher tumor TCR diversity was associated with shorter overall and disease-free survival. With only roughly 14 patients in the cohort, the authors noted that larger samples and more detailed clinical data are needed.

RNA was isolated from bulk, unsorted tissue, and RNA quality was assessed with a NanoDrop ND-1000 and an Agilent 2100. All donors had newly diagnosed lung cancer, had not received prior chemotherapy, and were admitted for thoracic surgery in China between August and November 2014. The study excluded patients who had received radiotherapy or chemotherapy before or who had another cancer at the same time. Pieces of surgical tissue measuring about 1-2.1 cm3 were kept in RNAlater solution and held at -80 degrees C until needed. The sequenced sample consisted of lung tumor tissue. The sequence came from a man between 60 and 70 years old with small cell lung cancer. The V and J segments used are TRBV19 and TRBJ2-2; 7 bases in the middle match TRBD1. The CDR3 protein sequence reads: CASSMRRSGGSNTGELSF. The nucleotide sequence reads TGTGCCAGTAGTATGAGGCGGTCAGGGGGATCGAACACCGGGGAGCTGTCTTTT. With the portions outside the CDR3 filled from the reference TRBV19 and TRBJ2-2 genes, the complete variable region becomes DGGITQSPKYLFRKEGQNVTLSCEQNLNHDAMYWYRQDPGQGLRLIYYSQIVNDFQKGDIAEGYSVSREKKESFPLTVTSAQKNPTAFYLCASSMRRSGGSNTGELSFGEGSRLTVL.